This paragraph covers one T cell receptor (beta chain) sequence. This clone came up a few times. This clone's antigen is unknown. No base quality information exists; no much larger clone differs at one position. In the paper's terms, the time point label means: week 47, end of study. Every vaccine dose consisted of 300 ug of a 20-mer mutant IDH1 peptide in Montanide, administered subcutaneously together with topical imiquimod. Patients were given eight vaccinations, in weeks 1, 3, 5, 7, 11, 15, 19 and 23, which matched visits V03 through V10. The donors had newly diagnosed IDH1-mutant astrocytomas of WHO grade 3 or 4 that showed loss of nuclear ATRX. The samples were drawn from NOA16, a multicentre, single-arm, open-label phase I trial in Germany that tested a mutant IDH1 peptide vaccine in humans for the first time. Genomic DNA for TCRB sequencing was isolated from EDTA blood with the DNeasy Blood and Tissue Kit.

The CDR3 spans 11 residues, from the cysteine through the phenylalanine. CDR3 DNA is the only sequence kept; it has 33 bases, read in frame from the first base. Sequences MNHEY (CDR1) and SVGAGI (CDR2) are obtained from the germline V gene. V loses 6 bases of germline sequence and J loses 4 bases, and the interval between the two ends is 3 bases. This entry is derived from a study of a mutant IDH1 vaccine in newly diagnosed glioma (TCRdb year 2021). About the full investigation: Vaccination began 4-6 weeks after radiotherapy alone, or alongside temozolomide cycles in the chemotherapy-containing groups. Of the roughly 34 treated patients, 62.5% were male and about 40% were female, and the mean age was roughly 40 years. Prior to enrollment, patients had been given standard therapy consisting of radiotherapy alone, temozolomide alone, or radiochemotherapy with temozolomide, with the combination given to most patients. The week-35 safety follow-up was designated visit V12, and the week-47 end of study was designated visit V13. Peripheral blood samples were drawn at six visits, namely V03 (baseline), V05, V07, V10, V12 and V13. For exploratory analyses, longitudinal TCRB deep sequencing was carried out in 25 to 30 treated patients wherever samples were available.

The investigation overall reported the following: Selection of PBMC samples for TCRB deep sequencing was based on availability. The authors stated that sample limitations prevented analyses of patient blood samples from being reproduced. Across multiple MHC alleles, vaccine-induced immune responses were seen in 90% to 95% of patients. Pseudoprogression seemed to be unrelated to changes in the top peripheral T cell clonotypes found by TCRB sequencing.

Library generation was performed with the immunoSEQ multiplex PCR assay. Rearranged TCR beta chain sequences were amplified using the hsTCRB Kit according to the manufacturer's protocol. TCRB libraries were sequenced on an Illumina MiSeq. The study's processing was this. The proprietary platform of the kit vendor was used for demultiplexing, trimming and gene mapping. Sourced from immuneACCESS, this table was stored by TCRdb with only in-frame sequences that have V and J called. A share of the clones is absent; for the studies checked, an unresolved V gene accounts for under half, and the remainder has no known explanation. That table furnishes V, J and clone size, whereas the DNA furnished D and trimming. Here the sample has roughly 56,000 clones; 76% occur a single time. The ten largest clonotypes hold 4.9% of the sample.

This receptor was obtained from a woman aged 40 to 50 with glioma. Some clones in this sample may be carry-over from other donors' samples. The chain employs TRBV6-5 and TRBJ1-4; too little of a D gene remains to name it. The sequences come from PBMCs, collected from a glioma patient whose treatment included an IDH1 peptide vaccine. In nucleotide form, the sequence is TGTGCCAGCAGAAGTAATGAAAAACTGTTTTTT. Its protein is CASRSNEKLFF.